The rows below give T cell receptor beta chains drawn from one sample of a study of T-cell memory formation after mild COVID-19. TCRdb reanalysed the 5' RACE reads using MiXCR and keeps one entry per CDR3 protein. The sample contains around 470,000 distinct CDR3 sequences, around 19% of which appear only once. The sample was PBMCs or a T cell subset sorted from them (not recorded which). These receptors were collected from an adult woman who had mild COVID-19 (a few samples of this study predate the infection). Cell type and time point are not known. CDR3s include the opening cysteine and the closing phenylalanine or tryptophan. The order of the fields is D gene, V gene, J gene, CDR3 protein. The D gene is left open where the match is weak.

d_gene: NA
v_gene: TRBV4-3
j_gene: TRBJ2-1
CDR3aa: CASSQGGYNEQFF

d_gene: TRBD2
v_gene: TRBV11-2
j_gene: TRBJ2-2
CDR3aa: CASSLAPGLNTGELFF

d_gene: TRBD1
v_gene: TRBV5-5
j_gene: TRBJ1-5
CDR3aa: CASSPTGVSNQPQHF

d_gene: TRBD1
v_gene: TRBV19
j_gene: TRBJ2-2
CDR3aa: CASSMQGASDGELFF

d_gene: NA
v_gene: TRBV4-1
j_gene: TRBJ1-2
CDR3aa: CASSQESGTGYGYTF

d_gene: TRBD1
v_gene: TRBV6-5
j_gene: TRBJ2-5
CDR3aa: CASSHQGVGGTQYF

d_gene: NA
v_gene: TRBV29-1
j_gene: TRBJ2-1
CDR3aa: CSVPGLVDYNEQFF

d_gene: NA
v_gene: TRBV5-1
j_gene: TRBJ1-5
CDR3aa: CASSPGPWDNQPQHF

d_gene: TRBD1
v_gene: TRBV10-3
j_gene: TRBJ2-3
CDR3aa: CAISQGQGSTDTQYF

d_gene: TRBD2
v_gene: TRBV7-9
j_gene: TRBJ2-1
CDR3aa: CASSPTTSGLYNEQFF

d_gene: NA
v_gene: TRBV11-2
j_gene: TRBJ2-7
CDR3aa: CASSLDPSF

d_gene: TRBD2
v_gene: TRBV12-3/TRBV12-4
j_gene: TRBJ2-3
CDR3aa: CASRTGLAELTDTQYF

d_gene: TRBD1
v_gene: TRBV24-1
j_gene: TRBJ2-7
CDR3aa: CATSDPHGTAYEQYF

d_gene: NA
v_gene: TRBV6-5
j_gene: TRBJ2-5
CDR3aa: CASSSREETQYF

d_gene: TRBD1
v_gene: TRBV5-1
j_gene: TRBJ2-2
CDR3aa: CASSLEVQGAGGELFF

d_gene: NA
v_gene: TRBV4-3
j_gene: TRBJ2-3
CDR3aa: CASSQDLWDTQYF

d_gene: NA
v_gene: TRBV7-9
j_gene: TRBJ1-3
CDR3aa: CASSYGPKSSGNTIYF

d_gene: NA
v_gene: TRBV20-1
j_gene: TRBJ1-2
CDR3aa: CSARDRTDYRGGYTF

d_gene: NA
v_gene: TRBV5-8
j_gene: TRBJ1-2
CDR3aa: CASSFRDLFLGYTF

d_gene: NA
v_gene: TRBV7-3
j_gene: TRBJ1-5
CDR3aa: CASSLTWPLGQPQHF

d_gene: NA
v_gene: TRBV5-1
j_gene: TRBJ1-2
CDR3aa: CASSNRGVGEGYTF

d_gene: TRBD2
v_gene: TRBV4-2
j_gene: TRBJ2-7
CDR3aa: CASSQEGLAGTYEQYF

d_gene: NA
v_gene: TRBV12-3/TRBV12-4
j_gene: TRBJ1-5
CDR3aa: CASSLTGRYNQPQHF

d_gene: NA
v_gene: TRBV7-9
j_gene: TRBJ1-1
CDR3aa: CASSLAGGDGTEAFF

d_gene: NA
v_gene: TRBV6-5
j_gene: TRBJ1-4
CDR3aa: CASNPYGNPGEKLFF

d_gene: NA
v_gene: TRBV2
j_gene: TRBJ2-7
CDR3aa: CASSGMGGWEQYF

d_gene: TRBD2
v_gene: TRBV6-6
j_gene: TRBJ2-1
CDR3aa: CASSPSGRHNEQFF

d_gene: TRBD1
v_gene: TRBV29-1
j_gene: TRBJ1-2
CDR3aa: CSVEKDREQGYTF

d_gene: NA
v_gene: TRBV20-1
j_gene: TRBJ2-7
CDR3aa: CSARDSGGKSYEQYF

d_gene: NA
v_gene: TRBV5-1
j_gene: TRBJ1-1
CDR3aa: CASSPGVGDTEAFF

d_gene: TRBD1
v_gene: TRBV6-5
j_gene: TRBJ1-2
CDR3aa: CASTRDRNYGYTF

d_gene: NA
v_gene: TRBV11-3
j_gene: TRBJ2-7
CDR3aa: CASIGPQYEQYF

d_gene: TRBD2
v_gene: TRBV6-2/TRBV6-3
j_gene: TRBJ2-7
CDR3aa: CASTHVLAGDEQYF

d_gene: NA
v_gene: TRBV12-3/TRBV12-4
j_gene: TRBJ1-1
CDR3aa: CASNPTGTGTEAFF

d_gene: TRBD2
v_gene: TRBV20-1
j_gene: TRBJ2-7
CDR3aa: CSAVGTNYEQYF

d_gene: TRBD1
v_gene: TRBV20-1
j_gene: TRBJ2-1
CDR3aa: CSAKPQGQGYNEQFF

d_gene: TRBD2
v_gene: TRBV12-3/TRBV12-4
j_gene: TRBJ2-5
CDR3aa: CASSKRETLQETQYF

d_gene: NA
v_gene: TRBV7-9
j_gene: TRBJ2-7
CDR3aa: CASSDPGTATYEQYF

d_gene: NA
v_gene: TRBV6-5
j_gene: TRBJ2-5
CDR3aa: CASSSHETQYF

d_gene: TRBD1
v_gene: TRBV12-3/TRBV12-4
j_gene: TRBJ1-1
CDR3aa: CASSLTGMADTEAFF

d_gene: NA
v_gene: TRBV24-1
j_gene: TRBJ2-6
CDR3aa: CATSDRGANVLTF

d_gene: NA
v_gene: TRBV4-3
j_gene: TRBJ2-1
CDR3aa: CASSRWATEAYNEQFF

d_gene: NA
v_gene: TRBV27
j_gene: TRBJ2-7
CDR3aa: CASSLSLSGWDEQYF

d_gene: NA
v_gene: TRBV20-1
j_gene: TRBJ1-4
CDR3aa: CGWTENNEKLFF

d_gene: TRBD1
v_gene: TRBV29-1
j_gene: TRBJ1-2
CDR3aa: CSVEAGTGDYYGYTF

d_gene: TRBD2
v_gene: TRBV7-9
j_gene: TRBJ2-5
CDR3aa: CASTSSGREFRKETQYF

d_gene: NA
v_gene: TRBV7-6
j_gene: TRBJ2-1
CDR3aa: CASSSRRGAMNEQFF

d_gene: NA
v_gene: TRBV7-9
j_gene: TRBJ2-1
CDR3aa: CAGVGQRDTYNEQFF

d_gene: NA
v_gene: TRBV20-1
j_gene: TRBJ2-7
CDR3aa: CSARPDRYEQYF

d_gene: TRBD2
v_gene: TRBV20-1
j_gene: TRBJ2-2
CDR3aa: CSAKLAGGGNTGELFF

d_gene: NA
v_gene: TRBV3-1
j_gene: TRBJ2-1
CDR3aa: CASSQESIGEFF

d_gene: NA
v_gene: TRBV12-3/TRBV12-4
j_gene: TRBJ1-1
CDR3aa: CASSERYTEAFF

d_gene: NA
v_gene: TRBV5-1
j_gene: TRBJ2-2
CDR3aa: CASSLDFGTITGELFF

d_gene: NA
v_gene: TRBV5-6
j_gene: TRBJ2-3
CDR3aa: CASSLGGPTQYF

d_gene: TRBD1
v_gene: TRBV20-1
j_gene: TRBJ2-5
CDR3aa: CSAHEDILTGSETQYF